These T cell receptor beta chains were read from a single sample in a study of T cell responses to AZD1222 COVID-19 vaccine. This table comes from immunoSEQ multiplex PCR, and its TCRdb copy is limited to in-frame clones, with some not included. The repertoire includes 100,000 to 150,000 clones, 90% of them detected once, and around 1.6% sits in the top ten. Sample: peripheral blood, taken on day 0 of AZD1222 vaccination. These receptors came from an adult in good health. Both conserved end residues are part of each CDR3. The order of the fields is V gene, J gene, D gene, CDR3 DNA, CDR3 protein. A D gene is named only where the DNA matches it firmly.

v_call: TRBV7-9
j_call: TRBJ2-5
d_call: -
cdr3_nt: TGTGCCGGACGACAGCCACAAGAGACCCAGTACTTC
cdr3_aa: CAGRQPQETQYF

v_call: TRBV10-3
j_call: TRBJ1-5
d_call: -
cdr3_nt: TGTGCCATCAGTGAAACGGATCGGGATCAGCCCCAGCATTTT
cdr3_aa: CAISETDRDQPQHF

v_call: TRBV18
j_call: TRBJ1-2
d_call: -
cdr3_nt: TGTGCCAGCTCACCACAAGGACGGAGTCTGGTAGGGTATGGCTACACCTTC
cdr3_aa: CASSPQGRSLVGYGYTF

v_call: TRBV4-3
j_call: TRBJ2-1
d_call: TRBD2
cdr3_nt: TGCGCCAGCAGCCAAGCCAGGACTAGCGGGGGTGGCAATGAGCAGTTCTTC
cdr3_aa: CASSQARTSGGGNEQFF

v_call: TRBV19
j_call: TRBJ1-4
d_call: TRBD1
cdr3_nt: TGTGCCAGTAGTACCCCATTAATTGACAGGGAACCTGAAAAACTGTTTTTT
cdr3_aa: CASSTPLIDREPEKLFF

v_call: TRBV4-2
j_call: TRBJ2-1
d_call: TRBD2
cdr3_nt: TGTGCCAGCAGCCAAGTGGGGCGCACTAGCGGGGGGCGGAGTGAGCAGTTCTTC
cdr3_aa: CASSQVGRTSGGRSEQFF

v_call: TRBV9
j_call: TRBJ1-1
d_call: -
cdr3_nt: TGTGCCAGCAGCGCGGGGTCTTTTACTCAGCAAGCTTTCTTT
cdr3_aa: CASSAGSFTQQAFF

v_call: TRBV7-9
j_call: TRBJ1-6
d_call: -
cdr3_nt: TGTGCCAGCAGCTTAAGCAGTGGAAGGGATAATTCACCCCTCCACTTT
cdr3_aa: CASSLSSGRDNSPLHF

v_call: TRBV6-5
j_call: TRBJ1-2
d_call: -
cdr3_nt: TGTGCCAGCACCAGGGACAACTATGGCTACACCTTC
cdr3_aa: CASTRDNYGYTF

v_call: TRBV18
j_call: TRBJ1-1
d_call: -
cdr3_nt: TGTGCCAGCTCACCACGATCAGGGGAGACGGGTACTGAAGCTTTCTTT
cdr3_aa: CASSPRSGETGTEAFF

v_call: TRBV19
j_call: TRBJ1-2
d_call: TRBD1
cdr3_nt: TGTGCCAGTAGTATGGGGACAGGATTGATCTATGGCTACACCTTC
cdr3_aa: CASSMGTGLIYGYTF

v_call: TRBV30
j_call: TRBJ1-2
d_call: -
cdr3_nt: TGTGCCTGGAGTGTATTAGGCGGGCGGGTAGGCTACACCTTC
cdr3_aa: CAWSVLGGRVGYTF

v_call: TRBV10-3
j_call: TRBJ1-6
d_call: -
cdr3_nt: TGTGCCCACCACAGGGACTATAATTCACCCCTCCACTTT
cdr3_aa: CAHHRDYNSPLHF

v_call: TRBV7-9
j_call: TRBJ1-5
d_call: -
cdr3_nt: TGTGCCAGCAGTTACGGGGGGAGGGATCAGCCCCAGCATTTT
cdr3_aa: CASSYGGRDQPQHF

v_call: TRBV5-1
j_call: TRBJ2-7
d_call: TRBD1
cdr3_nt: TGCGCCAGCAGCTTACAGGGGGGAAAGTACGAGCAGTACTTC
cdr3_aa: CASSLQGGKYEQYF

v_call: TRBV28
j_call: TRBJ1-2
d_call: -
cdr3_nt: TGTGCCAGCAGTTTACAGCTCTATGGCTACACCTTC
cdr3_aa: CASSLQLYGYTF

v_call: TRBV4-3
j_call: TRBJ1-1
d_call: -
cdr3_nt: TGCGCCAGCAGCCAAGATCCCACAGGACCCTTGAACACTGAAGCTTTCTTT
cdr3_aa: CASSQDPTGPLNTEAFF

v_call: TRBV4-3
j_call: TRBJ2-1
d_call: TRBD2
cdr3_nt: TGCGCCAGCAGCCAAGCCCCTGGGCGGGAGATTGGCAATGAGCAGTTCTTC
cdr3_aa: CASSQAPGREIGNEQFF